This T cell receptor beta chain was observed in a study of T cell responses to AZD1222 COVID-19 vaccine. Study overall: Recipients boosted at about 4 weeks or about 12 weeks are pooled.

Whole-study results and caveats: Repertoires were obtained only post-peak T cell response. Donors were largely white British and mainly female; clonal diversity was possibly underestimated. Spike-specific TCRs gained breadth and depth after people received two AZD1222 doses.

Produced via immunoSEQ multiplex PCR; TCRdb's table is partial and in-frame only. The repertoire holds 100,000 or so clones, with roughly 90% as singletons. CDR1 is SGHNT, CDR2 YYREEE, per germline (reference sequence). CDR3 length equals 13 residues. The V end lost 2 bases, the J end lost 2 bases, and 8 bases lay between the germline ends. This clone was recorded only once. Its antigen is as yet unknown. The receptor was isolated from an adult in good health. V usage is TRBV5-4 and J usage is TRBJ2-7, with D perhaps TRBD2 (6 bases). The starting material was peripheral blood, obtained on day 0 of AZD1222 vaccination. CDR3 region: CASSFGGTYEQYF. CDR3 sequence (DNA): TGTGCCAGCAGCTTCGGAGGGACCTACGAGCAGTACTTC.